This T cell receptor (beta chain) is from a study of OX40 agonist ivuxolimab in advanced cancers. Overall study results and limits: It was also the case that some nonresponders had low normalized T-cell clonal expansion. The specificity for antigen of the expanded peripheral T cells was not determined. Clonal expansion from baseline to week 6 occurred in both CD4+ and CD8+ T cells.

Points on this clone: Antigen specificity is unknown.

The timepoints at which blood was sampled were baseline, cycle 4 day 1, and cycle 7 day 1. The length of the CDR3 is 15 residues. Trimming removed 6 bases from V and 2 bases from J; junction bases left unmatched: 6. Per germline, CDR1 SNHLY and CDR2 FYNNEI. Clones were read by immunoSEQ multiplex PCR, and TCRdb kept only the in-frame ones, dropping some. The sample holds 60,000 to 85,000 clones, approximately 80% seen once. The sequences come from CD4+ or CD8+ T cells sorted from blood, collected in a trial of the OX40 agonist ivuxolimab. The TCR sequence derives from an adult with an advanced solid tumor such as melanoma, head and neck, liver or kidney cancer. This chain connects TRBV2 to TRBJ2-1; TRBD2 matches at 8 bases. The CDR3 DNA is TGTGCCAGCAGGCCCCTAGCGGGCGCCTACAATGAGCAGTTCTTC. Its protein product is CASRPLAGAYNEQFF.